This entry concerns a single TCR beta chain. The data are from a study of blood T cell repertoires in COVID-19. About the study: Sites in the United States, Italy and Spain provided acute and convalescent COVID-19 samples.

The V gene's germline CDR1 is SGHKS and CDR2 YYEKEE (reference sequence). V dropped 4 bases and J dropped 5 bases, with 21 bases sitting between them. This CDR3 has 16 amino acids. Repertoires were generated with immunoSEQ multiplex PCR, while TCRdb's copy carries only in-frame clones and drops some. The repertoire holds around 230,000 clones, with 75% to 90% as singletons. The chain couples TRBV5-5 to TRBJ1-2; TRBD1 is a possible D gene (5 bases). Specimen: peripheral blood. The TCR comes from a man aged 25 to 40 who had recovered from COVID-19. The CDR3 DNA reads as TGTGCCAGCAGCAGAGGAGCAGGAGGGAGGGGATATGGCTACACCTTC. This translates into CASSRGAGGRGYGYTF.